This T cell receptor (beta chain) was captured by sequencing in a study of T cell responses to AZD1222 COVID-19 vaccine. CDR3 size: 14 residues. CDR1 and CDR2 from the germline V gene are SEHNR and FQNEAQ (reference sequence). V dropped 4 bases and J dropped 1 base, with 8 bases sitting between them. Libraries were prepared by immunoSEQ multiplex PCR; TCRdb keeps only in-frame clonotypes and omits some of them. Among over 60,000 clones listed, more than 75% were seen once. Turning to this clone: Its specificity is not known.

Study conclusions and caveats: Baseline seropositivity characterized only six AZD1222 recipients. Sampling captured repertoires only after the peak T cell response. Spike-specific TCR repertoires showed rising breadth and depth after two AZD1222 doses. Mostly white British, mostly female donors; authors suggested clonal diversity may be underestimated.

This chain links TRBV7-9 with TRBJ1-5; D is ambiguous. The starting material was peripheral blood, obtained on day 0 of AZD1222 vaccination. This receptor was taken from an adult in good health. In DNA form, the CDR3 reads TGTGCCAGCAGCTCCGGAGGGAGCAATCAGCCCCAGCATTTT. Encoded protein: CASSSGGSNQPQHF.